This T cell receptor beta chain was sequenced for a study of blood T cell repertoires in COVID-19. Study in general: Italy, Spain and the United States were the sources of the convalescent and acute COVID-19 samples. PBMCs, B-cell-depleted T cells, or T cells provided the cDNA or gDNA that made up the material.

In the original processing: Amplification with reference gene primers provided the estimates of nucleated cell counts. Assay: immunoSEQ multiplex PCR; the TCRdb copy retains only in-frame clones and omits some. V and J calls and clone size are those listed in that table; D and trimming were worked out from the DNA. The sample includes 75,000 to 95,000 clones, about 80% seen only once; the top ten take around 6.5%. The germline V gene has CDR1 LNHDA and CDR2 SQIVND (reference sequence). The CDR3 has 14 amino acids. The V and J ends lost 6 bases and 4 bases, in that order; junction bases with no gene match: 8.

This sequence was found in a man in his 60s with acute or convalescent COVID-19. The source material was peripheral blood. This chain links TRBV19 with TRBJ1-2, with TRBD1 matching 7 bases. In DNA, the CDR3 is TGTGCCAGTAGCGAACAGGGGACAAGCTATGGCTACACCTTC. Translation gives CASSEQGTSYGYTF.